The clone carrying this T cell receptor beta chain was observed many times. What it recognizes is unknown. The time point denotes: newly diagnosed GD, antithyroid drugs for less than 3 months. The TCR library was made from RNA that had been extracted from PBMCs in TRIzol. Collection of peripheral blood (about 8.1 milliliters) was done using EDTA tubes. This entry comes from a study of regulatory T cells in long-lasting Graves disease. Findings of the study overall: Fewer public clonotypes were shared by new patients (just under 1,000) than by persistent patients (around 2,800). Patients with persistent disease showed a bias toward TRBV28, TRBJ1-2 and TRBJ2-5.

The CDR3 is 14 residues long. Germline V gene sequence: CDR1 DFQATT, CDR2 SNEGSKA (reference sequence). V lost 0 bases and J 3 bases, leaving 11 bases between the germline ends. Libraries of TCR beta came from iRepertoire HTBI primers plus Arm-PCR of CDR3 regions. TCRdb re-analysed the multiplex PCR reads in MiXCR, keeping a single row per CDR3 protein. This table holds more than 400,000 distinct CDR3 sequences, about 17% found once. These sequences were also reported in another study, on T cells in Graves' hyperthyroidism and ophthalmopathy.

The sample was peripheral blood mononuclear cells (PBMCs), taken at new diagnosis, from a patient treated with antithyroid drugs. This receptor was identified in a woman aged 25 to 45 with Graves disease. The chain joins TRBV20-1 to TRBJ2-5; weak D call: TRBD1 (5 bases). Here the CDR3 reads CSARESTAEETQYF. DNA of the CDR3: TGCAGTGCTAGAGAATCGACAGCCGAAGAGACCCAGTACTTC.